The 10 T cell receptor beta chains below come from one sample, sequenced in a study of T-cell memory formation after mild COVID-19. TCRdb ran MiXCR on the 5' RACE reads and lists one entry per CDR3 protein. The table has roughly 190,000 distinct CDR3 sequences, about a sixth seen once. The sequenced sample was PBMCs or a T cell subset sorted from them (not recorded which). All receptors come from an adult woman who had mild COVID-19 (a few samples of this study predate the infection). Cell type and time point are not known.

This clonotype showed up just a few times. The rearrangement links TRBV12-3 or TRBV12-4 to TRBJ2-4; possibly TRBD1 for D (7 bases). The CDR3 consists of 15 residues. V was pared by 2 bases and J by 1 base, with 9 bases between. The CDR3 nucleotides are TGTGCCAGCAGTTTATCAGGGGGGGCCAAAAACATTCAGTACTTC. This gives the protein CASSLSGGAKNIQYF.

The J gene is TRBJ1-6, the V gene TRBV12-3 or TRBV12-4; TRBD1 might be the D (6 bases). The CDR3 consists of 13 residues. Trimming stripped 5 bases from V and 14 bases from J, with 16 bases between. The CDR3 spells CASSPTGQPTLHF. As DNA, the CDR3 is TGTGCCAGCAGTCCCACCGGACAGCCCACCCTCCACTTT.

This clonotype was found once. CDR3 loop: CASSPHGAYEQYF. Written as DNA, the CDR3 is TGTGCCAGCAGTCCTCATGGAGCTTACGAGCAGTACTTC. The gene calls are TRBV12-3 or TRBV12-4 and TRBJ2-7; D unclear. This CDR3 is built from 13 residues. V shed 5 bases and J shed 4 bases, with 12 bases lying between them.

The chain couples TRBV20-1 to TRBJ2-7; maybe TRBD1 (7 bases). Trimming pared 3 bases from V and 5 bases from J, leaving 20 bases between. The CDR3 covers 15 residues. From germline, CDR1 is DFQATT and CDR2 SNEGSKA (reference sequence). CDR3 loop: CSARMGLGRGDEQYF. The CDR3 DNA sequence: TGCAGTGCTAGGATGGGGCTGGGCAGGGGGGACGAGCAGTACTTC.

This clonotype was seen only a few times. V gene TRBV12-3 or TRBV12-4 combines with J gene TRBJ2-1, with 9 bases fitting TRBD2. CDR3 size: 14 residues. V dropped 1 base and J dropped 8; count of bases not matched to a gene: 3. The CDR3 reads CASSLVAGVHEQFF. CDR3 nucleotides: TGTGCCAGCAGTTTAGTAGCGGGAGTACATGAGCAGTTCTTC.

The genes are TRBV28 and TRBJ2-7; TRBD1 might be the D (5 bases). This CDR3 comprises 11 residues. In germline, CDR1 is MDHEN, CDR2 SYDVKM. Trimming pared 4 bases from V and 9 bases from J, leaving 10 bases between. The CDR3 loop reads CASSSDIRQYF. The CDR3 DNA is TGTGCCAGCAGTTCGGACATCAGGCAGTACTTC.

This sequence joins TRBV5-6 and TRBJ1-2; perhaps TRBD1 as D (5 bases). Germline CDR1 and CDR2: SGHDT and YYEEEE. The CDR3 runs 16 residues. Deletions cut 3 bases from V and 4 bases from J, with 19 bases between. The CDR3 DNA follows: TGTGCCAGCAGCTCGCATCGGGACTTTCAAATCTATGGCTACACCTTC. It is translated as CASSSHRDFQIYGYTF.

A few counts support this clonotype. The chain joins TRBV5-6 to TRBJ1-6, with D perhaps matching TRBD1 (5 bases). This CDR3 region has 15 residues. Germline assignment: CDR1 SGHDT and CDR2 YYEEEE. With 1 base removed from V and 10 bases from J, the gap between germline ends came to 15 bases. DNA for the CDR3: TGTGCCAGCAGCTTGCGCGGGGGTGGAGTGTCACCCCTCCACTTT. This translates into CASSLRGGGVSPLHF.

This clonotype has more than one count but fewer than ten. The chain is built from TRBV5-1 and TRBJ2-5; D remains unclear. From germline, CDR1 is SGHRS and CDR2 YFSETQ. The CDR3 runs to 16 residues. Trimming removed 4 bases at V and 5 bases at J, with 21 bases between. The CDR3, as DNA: TGCGCCAGCAGCCCCAATACCCCCCGCGGTGGTGAGACCCAGTACTTC. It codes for CASSPNTPRGGETQYF.

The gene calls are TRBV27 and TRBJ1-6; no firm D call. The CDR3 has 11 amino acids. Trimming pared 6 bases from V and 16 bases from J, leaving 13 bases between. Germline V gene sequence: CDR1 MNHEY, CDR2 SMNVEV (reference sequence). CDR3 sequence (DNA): TGTGCCAGCAGCACCGGCCCATCACTCCACTTT. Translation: CASSTGPSLHF.